The rows below give T cell receptor beta chains drawn from one sample of a study of beta chain features in type 1 diabetes. Sequencing was performed with immunoSEQ multiplex PCR; in TCRdb, only in-frame clones are kept and a portion is missing. The repertoire holds roughly 260,000 clones, with approximately 10% as singletons. Sequenced material: naive CD4+ T cells from blood. These receptors originate from a young man with type 1 diabetes. Each CDR3 is given with its conserved first and last residue. Each record gives: J gene, D gene, clone size, V gene, CDR3 DNA, CDR3 protein. D genes are given only for firm matches. Size is stated for part of the rows, as once, few or many counts, or as a class when the clone is expanded.

>TRBJ1-4|.|.|TRBV18
TGTGCCAGCTCACCACGGTCGGGGGAAAAACTGTTTTTT
CASSPRSGEKLFF
>TRBJ2-3|TRBD2|.|TRBV6-5
TGTGCCAGCAAAGTAGCGGGGGGCCGGGGAGATACGCAGTATTTT
CASKVAGGRGDTQYF
>TRBJ1-5|TRBD1|.|TRBV7-3
TGTGCCAGACTTACAGGGGGAAGCAATCAGCCCCAGCATTTT
CARLTGGSNQPQHF
>TRBJ1-2|.|.|TRBV20-1
TGCAGTGCTAAGGACATCTATGGCTACACCTTC
CSAKDIYGYTF
>TRBJ1-4|TRBD1|few|TRBV7-9
TGTGCCAGCAGCCCGGACAGGGTGTCTGCGAGTGAAAAACTGTTTTTT
CASSPDRVSASEKLFF
>TRBJ2-7|.|.|TRBV2
TGTGCCAGCAGTGACTGGGGACTGTCCTACGAGCAGTACTTC
CASSDWGLSYEQYF
>TRBJ1-1|.|.|TRBV6-5
TGTGCCAGCAGTTACTCTCGAGGACACTTGAACACTGAAGCTTTCTTT
CASSYSRGHLNTEAFF
>TRBJ2-3|.|few|TRBV29-1
TGCAGCGTTGACATAGCGGAACTCACAGATACGCAGTATTTT
CSVDIAELTDTQYF
>TRBJ2-2|TRBD1|.|TRBV19
TGTGCCTATACCGGGACAGGGAACACCGGGGAGCTGTTTTTT
CAYTGTGNTGELFF
>TRBJ2-6|.|.|TRBV9
TGTGCCAGCAGCGTAGTAGTCTCTGGGGCCAACGTCCTGACTTTC
CASSVVVSGANVLTF
>TRBJ2-3|TRBD2|once|TRBV4-2
TGTGCCAGCAGCCAATGGCGGGGAGGGGAGGGGACTAGCACAGATACGCAGTATTTT
CASSQWRGGEGTSTDTQYF
>TRBJ2-5|.|.|TRBV15
TGTGCCACCAGCAGGGATCTAGGCGTGGGGGCGGTTGAGACCCAGTACTTC
CATSRDLGVGAVETQYF
>TRBJ2-2|TRBD1|.|TRBV10-3
TGTGCCATCAGTGACGACAGGGGGAGGGACACCGGGGAGCTGTTTTTT
CAISDDRGRDTGELFF
>TRBJ1-2|TRBD1|.|TRBV25-1
TGTGCCAGCAGACGGTCCCAACAGGGGGACGGCTACACCTTC
CASRRSQQGDGYTF
>TRBJ1-5|.|few|TRBV29-1
TGCAGCGTAAGCGACAGGAATAGCAATCAGCCCCAGCATTTT
CSVSDRNSNQPQHF
>TRBJ1-3|.|few|TRBV25-1
TGTGCCAGCAGTGTAGCCTCTGGAAACACCATATATTTT
CASSVASGNTIYF
>TRBJ1-1|.|few|TRBV28
TGTGCCAGCAAAGCGGGGGCGGGCACTGAAGCTTTCTTT
CASKAGAGTEAFF
>TRBJ2-1|TRBD2|few|TRBV4-2
TGTGCCAGCAGCCAAGGAGGGACTAGCGGGGGCCGCTCCTACAATGAGCAGTTCTTC
CASSQGGTSGGRSYNEQFF
>TRBJ2-5|.|.|TRBV30
TGTGCCTGGAGTGTAATGGGAGGAGAGACCCAGTACTTC
CAWSVMGGETQYF
>TRBJ2-1|.|.|TRBV11-2
TGTGCCAGCAGCCCCCGTGCGGAGAGCAATGAGCAGTTCTTC
CASSPRAESNEQFF
>TRBJ2-1|.|.|TRBV9
TGTGCCAGCAGCGTAGGTAAAGAACAGAGATCCTACAATGAGCAGTTCTTC
CASSVGKEQRSYNEQFF
>TRBJ1-1|.|few|TRBV2
TGTGCCAGTGGGGAGGACACTGAAGCTTTCTTT
CASGEDTEAFF
>TRBJ2-1|.|.|TRBV2
TGTGCCAGCAGTTTATATAATGAGCAGTTCTTC
CASSLYNEQFF
>TRBJ1-2|TRBD1|few|TRBV2
TGTGCCAGCAGTGTTACCGGGACAGAAGGCTACACCTTC
CASSVTGTEGYTF
>TRBJ2-7|.|few|TRBV7-2
TGTGCCAGCAGCCGGAGAACCGGGGAGCAGTACTTC
CASSRRTGEQYF
>TRBJ2-7|TRBD1|few|TRBV2
TGTGCCAGTGGGAAGGACAGGGGACACGAGCAGTACTTC
CASGKDRGHEQYF
>TRBJ2-1|TRBD2|few|TRBV6-1
TGTGCCAGCAGTGAATTTACTAGCGGGGATTACAATGAGCAGTTCTTC
CASSEFTSGDYNEQFF
>TRBJ1-1|TRBD1|.|TRBV19
TGTGCCAGTATGGGACAGGGCGTCACTGAAGCTTTCTTT
CASMGQGVTEAFF